This T cell receptor beta chain emerged from a study of metastatic and nonmetastatic thyroid tumors. Regarding this clone: Its specificity is unknown.

V dropped 6 bases and J dropped 1 base, with 15 bases sitting between them. Germline V CDR1 and CDR2: DFQATT, SNEGSKA (reference sequence). This CDR3 is built from 14 residues. TCRdb reanalyzed the PCR reads via MiXCR. The profile shows 11,000 or so clones, 35% to 45% of them singletons. The entire patient cohort was treatment-naive prior to thyroid surgery. General study results and limits: Significantly higher TCR beta diversity was reportedly seen in malignant thyroid tumors than benign nodules, in blood and tumor.

The receptor was derived from a female donor with papillary thyroid cancer or a benign thyroid nodule (not recorded which). Some clones in this sample may be carry-over from other donors' samples. The rearrangement links TRBV20-1 to TRBJ1-1; D gene ambiguous. Sequencing input: tumor tissue. In DNA, the CDR3 is TGCAGTGCCCTTAGTCCAGTCACGAACACTGAAGCTTTCTTT. Translating gives CSALSPVTNTEAFF.